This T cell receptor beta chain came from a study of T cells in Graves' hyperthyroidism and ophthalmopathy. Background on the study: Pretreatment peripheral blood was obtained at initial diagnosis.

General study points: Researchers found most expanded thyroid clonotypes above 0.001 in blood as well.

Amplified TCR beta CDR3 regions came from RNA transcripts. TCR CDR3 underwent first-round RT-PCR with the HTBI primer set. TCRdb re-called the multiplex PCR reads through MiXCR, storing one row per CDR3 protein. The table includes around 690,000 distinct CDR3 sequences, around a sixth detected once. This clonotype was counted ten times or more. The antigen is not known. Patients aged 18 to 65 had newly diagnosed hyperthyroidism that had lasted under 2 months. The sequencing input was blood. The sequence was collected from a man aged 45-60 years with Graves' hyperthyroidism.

The chain's CDR3 is CAIRGDRALNTEAFF. CDR3 in DNA: TGTGCCATCAGAGGGGACAGGGCTTTGAACACTGAAGCTTTCTTT. The rearrangement uses TRBV10-3 and TRBJ1-1; 9 nucleotides align to TRBD1. This CDR3 is 15 amino acids long. Germline lookup yields CDR1 ENHRY and CDR2 SYGVKD. V gave up 6 bases and J gave up 0 bases; unmatched junction bases: 5.